Given below is one TCR beta chain in context. The antigen is undetermined. This sample is drawn from a study of shared clonotypes between healthy human individuals. Study background: CD4 naive and CD4 memory each took three plates per donor, while CD8 naive took two and CD8 memory one.

Produced via immunoSEQ multiplex PCR; TCRdb's table is partial and in-frame only. The table records around 330,000 clones, over 65% of them present only once. This CDR3 has 15 amino acids. V lost 0 bases and J lost 15; bases outside the gene matches: 10. Germline CDR1 LGHNA, CDR2 YNFKEQ. Study-wide results and limits: Of the naive CD4 clonotypes, roughly 5.5% were shared across several donors.

This chain connects TRBV4-2 to TRBJ2-1; 11 nucleotides line up with TRBD2. The clonotype originates from a young man in good health. Sample: memory CD4+ T cells sorted from blood. The subset is: CD45RA-negative fraction. CDR3 DNA: TGTGCCAGCAGCCAAGACCAACTAGCGGGAGACCTTCCGTTCTTC. It codes for CASSQDQLAGDLPFF.